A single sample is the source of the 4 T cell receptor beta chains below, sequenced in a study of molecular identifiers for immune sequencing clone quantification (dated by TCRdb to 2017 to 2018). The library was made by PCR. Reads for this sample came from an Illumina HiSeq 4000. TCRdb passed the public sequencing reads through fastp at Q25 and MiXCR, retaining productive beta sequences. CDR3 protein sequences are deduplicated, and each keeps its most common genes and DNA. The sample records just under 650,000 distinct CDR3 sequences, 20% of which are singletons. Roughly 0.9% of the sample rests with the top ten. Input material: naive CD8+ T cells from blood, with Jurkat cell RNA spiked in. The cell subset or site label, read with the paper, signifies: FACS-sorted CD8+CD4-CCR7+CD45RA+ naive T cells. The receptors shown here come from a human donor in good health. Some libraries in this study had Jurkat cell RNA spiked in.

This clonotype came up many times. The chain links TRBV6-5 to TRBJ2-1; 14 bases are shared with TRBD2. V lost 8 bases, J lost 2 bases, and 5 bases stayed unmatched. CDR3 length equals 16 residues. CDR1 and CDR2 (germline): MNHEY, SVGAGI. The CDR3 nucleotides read TGTGCCAGCCAGACTAGCGGGGGGGCCGCCTACAATGAGCAGTTCTTC. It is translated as CASQTSGGAAYNEQFF.

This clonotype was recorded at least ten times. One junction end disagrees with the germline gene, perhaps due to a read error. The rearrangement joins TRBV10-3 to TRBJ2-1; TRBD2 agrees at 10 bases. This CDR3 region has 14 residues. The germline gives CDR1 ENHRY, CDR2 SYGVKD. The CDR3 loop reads CAVRPGTSDGEQFF. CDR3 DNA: TGTGCCGTCAGGCCCGGGACTAGCGACGGTGAGCAGTTCTTC.

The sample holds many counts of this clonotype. The CDR3 reads CASGSGVFDRTEAFF. The CDR3 nucleotides are TGCGCCAGCGGTTCAGGGGTCTTCGACCGCACTGAAGCTTTCTTT. The chain combines TRBV5-1 with TRBJ1-1; tentatively, D is TRBD1 (6 bases). Germline assignment: CDR1 SGHRS and CDR2 YFSETQ. V dropped 7 bases and J dropped 4 bases, with 20 bases sitting between them. The CDR3 is 15 residues long.

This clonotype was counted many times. The CDR3 spells CASSFHGLATYSDTQYF. Written as DNA, the CDR3 is TGTGCCAGCAGCTTCCACGGACTAGCCACCTACTCAGATACGCAGTATTTT. This chain uses TRBV7-3 with TRBJ2-3; the match to TRBD2 covers 8 bases. Germline V gene lookup returns CDR1 SGHTA and CDR2 FQGTGA. With V trimmed by 3 bases and J by 4 bases, 12 bases remained unmatched. This CDR3 is built from 17 residues.